The 25 T cell receptor beta chains given below trace back to one sample, sequenced in a study of T cells in Graves' hyperthyroidism and ophthalmopathy. RNA transcripts were the template for amplifying TCR beta CDR3 regions. The HTBI primer set served for first-round RT-PCR of the TCR CDR3. TCRdb re-called the multiplex PCR reads through MiXCR, storing one row per CDR3 protein. This sample has 250,000 to 300,000 distinct CDR3 sequences, with more than 14% found just once. The specimen was blood. The receptors were gathered from a woman aged 40 to 50 with Graves' hyperthyroidism that later progressed to Graves' ophthalmopathy.

The chain joins TRBV7-6 to TRBJ2-1; 7 bases are a match to TRBD2. The J segment lost 2 bases and the V segment lost 5 bases, leaving 12 bases of the junction unmatched. The CDR3 is 17 residues long. Germline V CDR1 and CDR2: SGHVS, FNYEAQ. The CDR3 loop reads CASSPRGAGDTYNEQFF. In nucleotides, the CDR3 is TGTGCCAGCAGCCCCCGGGGCGCGGGAGACACCTACAATGAGCAGTTCTTC. The variable domain in full, with the rest retrieved from reference TRBV7-6 and TRBJ2-1, is GAGVSQSPRYKVTKRGQDVALRCDPISGHVSLYWYRQALGQGPEFLTYFNYEAQQDKSGLPNDRFSAERPEGSISTLTIQRTEQRDSAMYRCASSPRGAGDTYNEQFFGPGTRLTVL.

This clonotype was picked up many times. J is TRBJ1-2 and V is TRBV3-1; 7 bases fit TRBD1. The ends lost 0 bases at V and 4 bases at J; junction bases unmatched: 5. The CDR3 consists of 15 residues. The germline V gene has CDR1 LGHDT and CDR2 YNNKEL (reference sequence). The CDR3 sequence: CASSQDSGTAYGYTF. DNA of the CDR3: TGTGCCAGCAGCCAAGATAGCGGGACAGCCTATGGCTACACCTTC.

Many counts were recorded for this clonotype. The chain employs TRBV4-1 and TRBJ2-7, with D perhaps TRBD2 (6 bases). V was pared by 0 bases and J by 7 bases, with 13 bases between. This CDR3 has 14 amino acids. Looked up from germline, CDR1 is MGHRA and CDR2 is YSYEKL. The CDR3 loop is CASSQDSGDREQYF. Here the CDR3 DNA reads TGCGCCAGCAGCCAAGACTCGGGAGATCGTGAGCAGTACTTC.

This clonotype occurred many times. V usage is TRBV27 and J usage is TRBJ1-1, with D perhaps matching TRBD1 (5 bases). Deletions cut 1 base from V and 0 bases from J, with 12 bases between. Germline V gives CDR1 MNHEY, CDR2 SMNVEV (reference sequence). The CDR3 runs to 16 residues. CDR3 sequence (DNA): TGTGCCAGCAGTTTATGGGCAGGGTTCATGAACACTGAAGCTTTCTTT. Translated: CASSLWAGFMNTEAFF.

There are a few counts of this clonotype. The rearrangement uses TRBV19 and TRBJ2-5, with D possibly being TRBD1 (5 bases). Germline V gene sequence: CDR1 LNHDA, CDR2 SQIVND (reference sequence). V was cut by 4 bases and J by 2 bases, with 8 bases left in between. This CDR3 is built from 13 residues. CDR3 in amino acids: CASSTGQQETQYF. The CDR3, as DNA: TGTGCCAGTAGTACAGGGCAGCAAGAGACCCAGTACTTC.

V is TRBV20-1 and J is TRBJ1-2; D is undetermined. With 0 bases removed from V and 4 bases from J, the gap between germline ends came to 9 bases. This CDR3 is built from 13 residues. Germline CDR1 reads DFQATT; CDR2 reads SNEGSKA (reference sequence). CDR3 bases: TGCAGTGCTAGAGATGAGGGCCTCTATGGCTACACCTTC. Translating gives CSARDEGLYGYTF.

This clonotype was seen only a few times. The rearrangement uses TRBV19 and TRBJ2-3, with D maybe TRBD1 (5 bases). V lost 2 bases, J lost 4 bases, and 13 bases lay in between. The CDR3 runs 15 residues. Germline values: CDR1 LNHDA, CDR2 SQIVND (reference sequence). The DNA of the CDR3 is TGTGCCAGTAGTATAAGTGGCAGGGATGCAGATACGCAGTATTTT. Protein: CASSISGRDADTQYF.

This clonotype showed up many times. The chain links TRBV20-1 to TRBJ2-3, with 7 bases fitting TRBD2. V shed 3 bases, J shed 0 bases, and the junction held 6 bases outside the gene matches. Per the germline V gene, CDR1 is DFQATT and CDR2 is SNEGSKA (reference sequence). This CDR3 contains 15 residues. This CDR3 reads CSASASGTSTDTQYF. The DNA for the CDR3 is TGCAGTGCTAGTGCTAGCGGAACTAGCACAGATACGCAGTATTTT.

This clonotype has at least ten counts. The V and J genes are TRBV9 and TRBJ1-2; the D gene is possibly TRBD1 (5 bases). The CDR3 extends over 11 amino acids. The germline CDR1 and CDR2 sequences are SGDLS and YYNGEE. V lost 4 bases, J lost 8 bases, and 9 bases lay in between. The CDR3 reads CASSRGEGYTF. The CDR3 coding sequence is TGTGCCAGCAGCAGGGGTGAAGGCTACACCTTC. The complete variable domain, with remaining parts taken from reference TRBV9 and TRBJ1-2, reads DSGVTQTPKHLITATGQRVTLRCSPRSGDLSVYWYQQSLDQGLQFLIQYYNGEERAKGNILERFSAQQFPDLHSELNLSSLELGDSALYFCASSRGEGYTFGSGTRLTVV.

This clonotype was seen only a few times. The CDR3 DNA reads as TGTGCCAGCAGCTTAGGACAGGGGAGCTCACCCCTCCACTTT. It translates to CASSLGQGSSPLHF. The J gene is TRBJ1-6, the V gene TRBV11-2; 8 bases align to TRBD1. Trimming removed 1 base from V and 10 bases from J; junction bases left unmatched: 3. Germline CDR1 and CDR2: SGHAT and FQNNGV. The CDR3 has 14 amino acids.

The chain carries TRBV20-1 and TRBJ1-5; 10 bases are shared with TRBD1. CDR3 length: 15 residues. The germline V gene encodes CDR1 DFQATT and CDR2 SNEGSKA (reference sequence). The V gene end was trimmed by 4 bases and the J gene end by 7 bases; junction bases not matched to a gene: 10. The CDR3 region has the DNA TGCAGTGCTATCTACGGGACAGGGGCCCACCAGCCCCAGCATTTT. Translating gives CSAIYGTGAHQPQHF.

This clonotype was found many times. This chain uses TRBV30 with TRBJ1-2; D perhaps matches TRBD1 (5 bases). Trimming shortened V by 5 bases and J by 8 bases, and 12 bases separated the two germline ends. This CDR3 has 11 amino acids. CDR1 is GTSNPN, CDR2 SVGIG, per germline (reference sequence). In DNA form, the CDR3 reads TGTGCCTGGCAGGGTTTGGGGGGCTACACCTTC. It encodes CAWQGLGGYTF. The complete variable domain, with remaining parts taken from reference TRBV30 and TRBJ1-2, reads SQTIHQWPATLVQPVGSPLSLECTVEGTSNPNLYWYRQAAGRGLQLLFYSVGIGQISSEVPQNLSASRPQDRQFILSSKKLLLSDSGFYLCAWQGLGGYTFGSGTRLTVV.

This chain connects TRBV20-1 to TRBJ2-7; TRBD2 is a possible D gene (6 bases). V lost 3 bases and J 9 bases, leaving 12 bases between the germline ends. Germline values: CDR1 DFQATT, CDR2 SNEGSKA (reference sequence). This CDR3 contains 11 residues. The CDR3 sequence: CSASGSYGQYF. The CDR3 region has the DNA TGCAGTGCTAGCGGGAGCTATGGGCAGTACTTC.

The chain is built from TRBV6-5 and TRBJ1-2; perhaps TRBD1 as D (5 bases). CDR3 length: 16 amino acids. V was shortened by 4 bases and J by 6 bases, with 21 bases between the two germline ends. Germline V lookup: CDR1 MNHEY, CDR2 SVGAGI. The DNA of the CDR3 is TGTGCCAGCAGTTCCGATCGCTCTCAGGGAGTGGATGGCTACACCTTC. Amino acid sequence: CASSSDRSQGVDGYTF.

There are many counts of this clonotype. The V gene is TRBV2, the J gene TRBJ2-2; D is possibly TRBD2 (5 bases). V was pared by 5 bases and J by 4 bases, with 20 bases between. The CDR3 is 17 amino acids. CDR1 and CDR2 from the germline V gene are SNHLY and FYNNEI. CDR3 DNA: TGTGCCAGCAGTACCCCGTATGGGCCAGGAGGCACCGGGGAGCTGTTTTTT. The encoded protein is CASSTPYGPGGTGELFF.

This clonotype has at least ten counts. The chain joins TRBV4-2 to TRBJ2-5; possible D gene TRBD2, 6 bases. Germline assignment: CDR1 LGHNA and CDR2 YNFKEQ. The CDR3 totals 13 residues. The ends were cut back, 4 bases at V and 5 bases at J, with 11 bases in the middle. The DNA of the CDR3 is TGTGCCAGCAGCCCCAGGGAGGTGGAGACCCAGTACTTC. Protein product: CASSPREVETQYF.

Ten or more counts support this clonotype. V gene TRBV30 combines with J gene TRBJ1-5; TRBD1 might be the D (6 bases). The CDR3 is 13 residues long. V was clipped by 1 base and J by 4 bases, with 8 bases between them. The V gene's germline CDR1 is GTSNPN and CDR2 SVGIG (reference sequence). CDR3 DNA sequence: TGTGCCTGGAGTGGAGGGGGAAATCAGCCCCAGCATTTT. Residues: CAWSGGGNQPQHF. The whole variable domain, filled in from reference TRBV30 and TRBJ1-5, reads SQTIHQWPATLVQPVGSPLSLECTVEGTSNPNLYWYRQAAGRGLQLLFYSVGIGQISSEVPQNLSASRPQDRQFILSSKKLLLSDSGFYLCAWSGGGNQPQHFGDGTRLSIL.

The chain joins TRBV2 to TRBJ2-4; D may match TRBD1 or TRBD2 (6 bases each). V was pared by 3 bases and J by 3 bases, with 18 bases between. In germline, CDR1 is SNHLY, CDR2 FYNNEI. The CDR3 runs 17 residues. The CDR3 DNA is TGTGCCAGCAGTGACCCGAGGGGGGACCTTGTCAAAAACATTCAGTACTTC. It translates to CASSDPRGDLVKNIQYF.

This clonotype was found many times. The chain links TRBV20-1 to TRBJ2-7; D may be TRBD2 (6 bases). From germline, CDR1 is DFQATT and CDR2 SNEGSKA (reference sequence). This CDR3 region has 15 residues. With 0 bases removed from V and 2 bases from J, the gap between germline ends came to 14 bases. CDR3 nucleotide sequence: TGCAGTGCTAGAGAAGTGGTAGCGGAAACCTACGAGCAGTACTTC. Encoded protein: CSAREVVAETYEQYF.

The rearrangement links TRBV20-1 to TRBJ2-7; perhaps D is TRBD1 or TRBD2 (5 bases each). V lost 6 bases to trimming and J lost 0 bases, with 12 bases between them. The CDR3 contains 13 residues. Germline CDR1 reads DFQATT; CDR2 reads SNEGSKA (reference sequence). The DNA of the CDR3 is TGCAGTGCGATAGGGACGGACTCCTACGAGCAGTACTTC. Translation gives CSAIGTDSYEQYF.

In this sample, this clonotype turned up many times. The chain links TRBV30 to TRBJ2-5; the D gene is possibly TRBD2 (6 bases). V was cut by 6 bases and J by 1 base, with 18 bases left in between. The CDR3 is 15 residues long. Germline assignment: CDR1 GTSNPN and CDR2 SVGIG (reference sequence). CDR3 coding DNA: TGTGCCTGTACTAGCCCGGGGACGGCCCAAGAGACCCAGTACTTC. Translated, it gives CACTSPGTAQETQYF.

The sample holds many counts of this clonotype. J is TRBJ2-1 and V is TRBV29-1; the D gene is possibly TRBD2 (6 bases). V shed 6 bases and J shed 0 bases, with 9 bases lying between them. The length of the CDR3 is 13 residues. The germline gives CDR1 SQVTM, CDR2 ANQGSEA. The CDR3 region is CSVGGRSYNEQFF. CDR3 DNA: TGCAGCGTGGGAGGACGCTCCTACAATGAGCAGTTCTTC.

The J gene is TRBJ1-2, the V gene TRBV6-2 or TRBV6-3; D is undetermined. The ends were cut back, 7 bases at V and 0 bases at J, with 12 bases in the middle. This CDR3 region has 14 residues. Germline assignment: CDR1 MNHEY and CDR2 SVGEGT. For the CDR3, the DNA is TGTGCCAGCACCCGTATGGGGTCTAACTATGGCTACACCTTC. Translation: CASTRMGSNYGYTF.

There are many counts of this clonotype. The rearrangement links TRBV11-3 to TRBJ1-3; 10 nucleotides match TRBD1. The CDR3 runs to 18 residues. Unmatched junction bases numbered 14, after V lost 5 bases and J lost 4 bases. CDR1 and CDR2 from the germline V gene are SGHNT and YENEEA. The CDR3 DNA reads TGTGCCAGCAGCGAGGGGGTGCGACAGGGGGCGAGAGGAAACACCATATATTTT. Translating it yields CASSEGVRQGARGNTIYF. The entire variable domain, with the rest obtained from reference TRBV11-3 and TRBJ1-3, is as follows: EAGVVQSPRYKIIEKKQPVAFWCNPISGHNTLYWYLQNLGQGPELLIRYENEEAVDDSQLPKDRFSAERLKGVDSTLKIQPAELGDSAVYLCASSEGVRQGARGNTIYFGEGSWLTVV.

Many counts were recorded for this clonotype. The chain carries TRBV18 and TRBJ2-1, with no clear D. This CDR3 has 15 residues. With 3 bases removed from V and 5 bases from J, the gap between germline ends came to 14 bases. Germline CDR1 KGHSH, CDR2 LQKENI. As DNA, the CDR3 is TGTGCCAGCTCACCCCCGATGGACCCAAACAATGAGCAGTTCTTC. It translates to CASSPPMDPNNEQFF.